Listed below are T cell receptor beta chains from one sample, sequenced in a study of yellow fever vaccine responses in identical twins. MiXCR, run by TCRdb on the RT-PCR reads, gives a single entry per CDR3 protein. The profile covers around 33,000 distinct CDR3 sequences, with roughly three fifths appearing a single time and 4.5% taken by the ten largest. The sequencing here drew on T cells from blood (PBMCs), unsorted or a sorted subset (not recorded which), taken before or after yellow fever vaccination (not recorded which). The receptors shown here come from a young woman who received the yellow fever vaccine. The CDR3 runs from the conserved cysteine through the conserved F or W. The D gene is left open where the match is weak. Size is stated for part of the rows, as once, few or many counts, or as a class when the clone is expanded.

V gene	J gene	clone size	D gene	CDR3 protein	CDR3 DNA
TRBV5-1	TRBJ1-2	-	-	CASSLDPGANYGYTF	TGCGCCAGCAGCTTGGATCCAGGCGCTAACTATGGCTACACCTTC
TRBV11-3	TRBJ1-2	-	-	CASSPSKGGYTF	TGTGCCAGCAGCCCCTCAAAGGGGGGCTACACCTTC
TRBV11-2	TRBJ1-2	-	-	CASSSRDTSPNYGYTF	TGTGCCAGCAGCTCCCGGGACACTTCCCCCAACTATGGCTACACCTTC
TRBV12-3/TRBV12-4	TRBJ2-2	-	-	CASSLGVGPATGELFF	TGTGCCAGCAGTTTAGGGGTAGGGCCAGCCACCGGGGAGCTGTTTTTT
TRBV10-3	TRBJ1-5	-	TRBD1	CAIRSGQGGDQPQHF	TGTGCCATCAGGTCGGGACAGGGTGGGGATCAGCCCCAGCATTTT
TRBV18	TRBJ2-6	-	-	CASSPPQVFGANVLTF	TGTGCCAGCTCACCACCGCAGGTGTTTGGGGCCAACGTCCTGACTTTC
TRBV10-1	TRBJ2-6	-	-	CASSKGGKSNVLTF	TGCGCCAGCAGCAAGGGGGGGAAGTCCAACGTCCTGACTTTC
TRBV18	TRBJ2-1	once	TRBD1	CASFPDRSNYNEQFF	TGTGCCAGCTTCCCGGACAGGTCGAATTACAATGAGCAGTTCTTC
TRBV7-6	TRBJ1-6	-	-	CASSSKQGYTDSPLHF	TGTGCCAGCAGCTCAAAACAGGGCTATACTGATTCACCCCTCCACTTT
TRBV3-1	TRBJ1-2	-	TRBD1	CASRRQGLSGGYTF	TGTGCCAGCAGACGACAGGGTTTGTCGGGTGGCTACACCTTC
TRBV12-3/TRBV12-4	TRBJ1-2	-	-	CASSLALGYTF	TGTGCCAGCAGTTTAGCCCTAGGCTACACCTTC
TRBV13	TRBJ2-7	-	-	CASSLLQTQNEQYF	TGTGCCAGCAGCTTGCTTCAAACGCAAAACGAGCAGTACTTC
TRBV11-1	TRBJ1-2	-	TRBD1	CASSLAGTEKANYGYTF	TGTGCCAGCAGCTTAGCAGGGACAGAGAAGGCTAACTATGGCTACACCTTC
TRBV5-1	TRBJ2-5	few	-	CASKTPQETQYF	TGCGCCAGCAAGACACCTCAAGAGACCCAGTACTTC
TRBV29-1	TRBJ2-7	-	-	CSVRDGPEQYF	TGCAGCGTTCGGGACGGCCCCGAGCAGTACTTC
TRBV19	TRBJ2-5	few	-	CASSITGFGETQYF	TGTGCCAGTAGTATAACAGGGTTTGGGGAGACCCAGTACTTC
TRBV29-1	TRBJ2-1	few	-	CSVLPNEQFF	TGCAGCGTTCTTCCCAATGAGCAGTTCTTC
TRBV16	TRBJ1-1	once	-	CASSQFLGLDTEAFF	TGTGCCAGCAGCCAATTTCTGGGGCTTGACACTGAAGCTTTCTTT
TRBV7-9	TRBJ2-1	-	TRBD2	CASSLASGGRDEQFF	TGTGCCAGCAGCTTAGCTAGCGGGGGCAGGGATGAGCAGTTCTTC
TRBV4-3	TRBJ2-1	few	TRBD2	CASSQDRGRTSGYNEQFF	TGCGCCAGCAGCCAAGATCGAGGAAGGACTAGCGGATACAATGAGCAGTTCTTC
TRBV15	TRBJ1-1	-	TRBD1	CATSRDHRGRNTEAFF	TGTGCCACCAGCAGAGACCACAGGGGCAGGAACACTGAAGCTTTCTTT
TRBV24-1	TRBJ1-6	few	-	CATSDPRDGYNSPLHF	TGTGCCACCAGTGACCCCAGGGACGGATATAATTCACCCCTCCACTTT
TRBV20-1	TRBJ1-1	-	-	CSVSGTEAFF	TGCAGTGTTTCCGGTACTGAAGCTTTCTTT
TRBV4-1	TRBJ2-5	-	-	CASSQDYTDPRETQYF	TGCGCCAGCAGCCAAGATTACACTGACCCAAGAGAGACCCAGTACTTC
TRBV23-1	TRBJ1-5	few	-	CASSQCGGNSNQPQHF	TGCGCCAGCAGTCAATGCGGGGGCAATAGCAATCAGCCCCAGCATTTT
TRBV6-2/TRBV6-3	TRBJ2-5	once	TRBD2	CASSYSAGGPETQYF	TGTGCCAGCAGTTACTCAGCGGGGGGGCCAGAGACCCAGTACTTC
TRBV28	TRBJ2-1	-	-	CASSPGTNEQFF	TGTGCCAGCAGTCCAGGGACGAATGAGCAGTTCTTC
TRBV28	TRBJ1-5	-	TRBD1	CASSPRDRHNQPQHF	TGTGCCAGCAGTCCCCGGGACAGGCACAATCAGCCCCAGCATTTT
TRBV16	TRBJ1-5	-	-	CASSQIANHPDQPQHF	TGTGCCAGCAGCCAAATCGCAAATCACCCGGATCAGCCCCAGCATTTT
TRBV14	TRBJ2-1	-	-	CASNRGGSTSYNEQFF	TGTGCCAGCAATAGGGGGGGATCAACCTCCTACAATGAGCAGTTCTTC
TRBV29-1	TRBJ2-7	-	-	CSVGGGSYEQYF	TGCAGCGTCGGGGGCGGCTCCTACGAGCAGTACTTC
TRBV20-1	TRBJ1-5	-	-	CSAGPQGSNQPQHF	TGCAGTGCCGGACCCCAGGGGAGCAATCAGCCCCAGCATTTT
TRBV6-2/TRBV6-3	TRBJ2-3	-	-	CASSYRDIGTDTQYF	TGTGCCAGCAGTTATCGGGACATTGGCACAGATACGCAGTATTTT
TRBV11-3	TRBJ2-1	-	TRBD2	CASRPTSGRPNEQFF	TGTGCCAGCAGGCCAACTAGCGGGAGGCCCAATGAGCAGTTCTTC
TRBV7-6	TRBJ1-3	-	-	CASSLANPRQGNTIYF	TGTGCCAGCAGCTTAGCGAATCCGAGACAGGGAAACACCATATATTTT
TRBV5-5	TRBJ1-5	few	TRBD1	CASSYGQGEPQHF	TGTGCCAGCAGCTACGGACAGGGGGAGCCCCAGCATTTT
TRBV21-1	TRBJ2-1	-	-	CASSFHTRAYNEQFF	TGTGCCAGCAGCTTTCACACCAGGGCTTACAATGAGCAGTTCTTC
TRBV11-3	TRBJ1-1	few	-	CASSPGPWNTEAFF	TGTGCCAGCAGCCCGGGACCCTGGAACACTGAAGCTTTCTTT